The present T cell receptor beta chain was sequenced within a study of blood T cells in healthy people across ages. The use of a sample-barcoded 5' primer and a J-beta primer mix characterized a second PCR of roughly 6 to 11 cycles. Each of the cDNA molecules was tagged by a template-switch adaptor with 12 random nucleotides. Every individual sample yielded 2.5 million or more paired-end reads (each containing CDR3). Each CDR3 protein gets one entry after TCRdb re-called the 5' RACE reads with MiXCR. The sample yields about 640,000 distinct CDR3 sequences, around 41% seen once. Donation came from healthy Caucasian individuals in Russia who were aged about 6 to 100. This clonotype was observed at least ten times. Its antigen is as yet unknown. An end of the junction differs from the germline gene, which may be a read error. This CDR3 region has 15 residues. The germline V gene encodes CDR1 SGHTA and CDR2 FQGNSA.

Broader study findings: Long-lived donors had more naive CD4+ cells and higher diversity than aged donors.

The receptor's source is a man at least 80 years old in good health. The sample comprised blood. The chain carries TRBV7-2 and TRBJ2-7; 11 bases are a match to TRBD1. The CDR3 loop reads CASTLGQGAAYEQYF. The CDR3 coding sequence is TGTGCCAGCACCTTAGGACAGGGGGCGGCCTACGAGCAGTACTTC. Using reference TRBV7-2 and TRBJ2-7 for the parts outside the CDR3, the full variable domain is GAGVSQSPSNKVTEKGKDVELRCDPISGHTALYWYRQSLGQGLEFLIYFQGNSAPDKSGLPSDRFSAERTGGSVSTLTIQRTQQEDSAVYLCASTLGQGAAYEQYFGPGTRLTVT.